This TCR beta chain comes out of a study of blood T cell repertoires in COVID-19. At the level of the study: Both acute and convalescent COVID-19 samples were obtained from the United States, Italy and Spain. PBMCs, B-cell-depleted T cells, or T cells were the source of the cDNA or gDNA that made up the material.

V gave up 7 bases and J gave up 4 bases; unmatched junction bases: 8. Germline CDR1 is MGHRA and CDR2 is YSYEKL. The CDR3 has 15 residues. The assay was immunoSEQ multiplex PCR, and TCRdb's table has in-frame clones only and misses some. The sample shows about 300,000 clones, about 84% of them seen only once. The genes are TRBV4-1 and TRBJ2-1, with 9 bases fitting TRBD2. The source material was peripheral blood. The receptor was derived from a woman aged 50 to 60 with acute or convalescent COVID-19. CDR3 bases: TGCGCCAGCAAAGGACTAGCGAACCCGTACAATGAGCAGTTCTTC. It is translated as CASKGLANPYNEQFF.